The rows below give T cell receptor beta chains drawn from one sample of a study of early T cells in non-severe SARS-CoV-2 infection. TCRdb fed the 5' RACE reads into MiXCR, producing one record per CDR3 protein. The profile shows 95,000 to 100,000 distinct CDR3 sequences, 13% of them singletons. Specimen: whole blood. Receptors originate from an adult who was a healthcare worker with PCR-confirmed SARS-CoV-2 infection or an uninfected control (not recorded which). Both conserved end residues are part of each CDR3. The D gene is left open where the match is weak. Expanded clones get a size class; other rows say once, few or many, or leave the size out.

TRBV14	TRBJ2-1	NA	NA	TGTGCCAGCAGCCAAGATCCAGGGGAACAGTTCTTC	CASSQDPGEQFF
TRBV12-3/TRBV12-4	TRBJ2-1	few	TRBD1	TGTGCCAGCAGTTCCTCGGACAGGGTGTACAATGAGCAGTTCTTC	CASSSSDRVYNEQFF
TRBV6-6	TRBJ2-5	many	NA	TGTGCCAGCAGACCCCCTGGGGTCCAAGAGACCCAGTACTTC	CASRPPGVQETQYF
TRBV27	TRBJ1-5	many	NA	TGTGCCAGCAGTTTATCGCCCCCCGGGCTCGATCAGCCCCAGCATTTT	CASSLSPPGLDQPQHF
TRBV27	TRBJ1-6	NA	TRBD1	TGTGCCAGCAGTTTATCATCGACAGGGTGGAATTCACCCCTCCACTTT	CASSLSSTGWNSPLHF
TRBV28	TRBJ2-3	few	NA	TGTGCCAGCAGTTTAGACGGGAGAGGGTCAGATACGCAGTATTTT	CASSLDGRGSDTQYF
TRBV28	TRBJ2-7	NA	NA	TGTGCCAGCCTGGGTCACCAAGGGGAGCAGTACTTC	CASLGHQGEQYF
TRBV11-2	TRBJ1-2	NA	TRBD1	TGTGCCAGCAGCTCACAGGGACAGCCGTACTATGGCTACACCTTC	CASSSQGQPYYGYTF
TRBV4-3	TRBJ2-2	many	NA	TGCGCCAGCAGCCTAGAACTGAACACCGGGGAGCTGTTTTTT	CASSLELNTGELFF
TRBV6-2/TRBV6-3	TRBJ2-5	NA	NA	TGTGCCAGCAGCTCCCACGGGGAGACCCAGTACTTC	CASSSHGETQYF